The clone carrying this T cell receptor (beta chain) was detected a few times. Its antigen remains unidentified. UMIs and sample barcodes were carried by the TCR alpha and TCR beta cDNA libraries that 5'RACE produced using constant-segment primers. TCRdb analysed the 5' RACE reads with MiXCR anew, one entry per CDR3 protein. The sample yields about 270,000 distinct CDR3 sequences, approximately 15% seen once. Germline CDR1 reads ENHRY; CDR2 reads SYGVKD. V shed 3 bases and J 4 bases; nucleotides not matched to a gene: 11. CDR3 length: 16 amino acids. These data come from a study of T-cell memory formation after mild COVID-19. Looking at the study overall: Largely donor-specific TCR clusters were found. Whole-study results and caveats: CM and EM subsets held most contracting CD4+ clones; EMRA held CD8+ ones.

The receptor comes from an adult woman who had mild COVID-19 (a few samples of this study predate the infection). Cell type and time point are not known. The sequenced sample consisted of PBMCs or a T cell subset sorted from them (not recorded which). The chain links TRBV10-3 to TRBJ1-1, with TRBD1 identical over 7 bases. CDR3 bases: TGTGCCATCAGTGAAAGACAGGGAGGAAGCGGCACTGAAGCTTTCTTT. Protein: CAISERQGGSGTEAFF.